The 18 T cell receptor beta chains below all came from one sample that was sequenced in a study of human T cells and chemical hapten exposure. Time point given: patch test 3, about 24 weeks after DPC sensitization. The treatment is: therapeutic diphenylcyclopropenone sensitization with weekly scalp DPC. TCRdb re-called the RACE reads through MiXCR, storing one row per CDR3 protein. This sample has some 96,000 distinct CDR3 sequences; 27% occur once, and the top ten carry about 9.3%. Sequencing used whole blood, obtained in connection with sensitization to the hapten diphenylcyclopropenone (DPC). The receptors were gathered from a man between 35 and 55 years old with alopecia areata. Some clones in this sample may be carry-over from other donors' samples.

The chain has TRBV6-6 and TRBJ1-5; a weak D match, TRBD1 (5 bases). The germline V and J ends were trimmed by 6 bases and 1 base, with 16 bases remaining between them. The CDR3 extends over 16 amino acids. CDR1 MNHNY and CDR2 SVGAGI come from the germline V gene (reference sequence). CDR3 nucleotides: TGTGCCAGCAGCCTCCGACAGACCACAAGCAATCAGCCCCAGCATTTT. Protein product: CASSLRQTTSNQPQHF.

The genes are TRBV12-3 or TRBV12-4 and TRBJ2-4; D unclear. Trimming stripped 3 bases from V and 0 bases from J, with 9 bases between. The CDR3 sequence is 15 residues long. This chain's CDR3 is CASSLLGQAKNIQYF. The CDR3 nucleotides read TGTGCCAGCAGTTTGCTTGGTCAAGCCAAAAACATTCAGTACTTC.

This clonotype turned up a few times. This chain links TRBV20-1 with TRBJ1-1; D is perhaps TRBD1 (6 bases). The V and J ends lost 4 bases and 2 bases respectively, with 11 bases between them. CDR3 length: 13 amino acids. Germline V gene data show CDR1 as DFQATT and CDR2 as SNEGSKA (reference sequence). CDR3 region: CSATTGYNTEAFF. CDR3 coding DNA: TGCAGTGCTACTACAGGGTACAACACTGAAGCTTTCTTT.

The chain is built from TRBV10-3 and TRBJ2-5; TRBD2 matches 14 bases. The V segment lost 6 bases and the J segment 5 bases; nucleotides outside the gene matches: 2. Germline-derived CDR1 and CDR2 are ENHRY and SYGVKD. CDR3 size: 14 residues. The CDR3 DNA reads TGTGCCATCAGAGGGACTAGCGGGAGTGAGACCCAGTACTTC. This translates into CAIRGTSGSETQYF.

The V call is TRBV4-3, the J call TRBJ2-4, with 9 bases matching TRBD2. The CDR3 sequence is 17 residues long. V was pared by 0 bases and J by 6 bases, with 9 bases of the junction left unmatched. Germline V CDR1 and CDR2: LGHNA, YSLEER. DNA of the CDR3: TGCGCCAGCAGCCAAGATGGCCCTAGCGGGACACGAAACATTCAGTACTTC. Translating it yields CASSQDGPSGTRNIQYF.

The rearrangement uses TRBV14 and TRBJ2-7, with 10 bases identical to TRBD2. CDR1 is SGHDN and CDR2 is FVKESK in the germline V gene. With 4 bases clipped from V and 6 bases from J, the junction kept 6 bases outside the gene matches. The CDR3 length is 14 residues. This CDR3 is CASSPGLAWPEQYF. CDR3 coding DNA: TGTGCCAGCAGCCCGGGACTAGCGTGGCCCGAGCAGTACTTC. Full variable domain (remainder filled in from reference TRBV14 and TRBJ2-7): EAGVTQFPSHSVIEKGQTVTLRCDPISGHDNLYWYRRVMGKEIKFLLHFVKESKQDESGMPNNRFLAERTGGTYSTLKVQPAELEDSGVYFCASSPGLAWPEQYFGPGTRLTVT.

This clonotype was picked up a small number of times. As DNA, the CDR3 is TGTGCCAGCAGTTTATCCTGGGGGACAGATACGCAGTATTTT. Translated: CASSLSWGTDTQYF. The chain recombines TRBV28 with TRBJ2-3; TRBD1 or TRBD2 may be the D gene (5 bases each). The V end was cut by 1 base, the J end by 3 bases, with 8 bases between. There are 14 residues in the CDR3. In germline, CDR1 is MDHEN, CDR2 SYDVKM.

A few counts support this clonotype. CDR3 loop: CASGVVGQQYF. The CDR3 DNA is TGTGCCAGCGGGGTCGTTGGTCAGCAGTATTTT. The rearrangement links TRBV6-2 or TRBV6-3 to TRBJ2-3; no firm D call. The CDR3 is made up of 11 amino acids. V was pared by 8 bases and J by 11 bases, with 14 bases between. Germline V CDR1 and CDR2: MNHEY, SVGEGT.

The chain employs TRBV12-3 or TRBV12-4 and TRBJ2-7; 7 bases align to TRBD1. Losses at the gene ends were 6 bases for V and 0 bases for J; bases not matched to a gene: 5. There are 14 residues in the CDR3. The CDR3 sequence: CASSTGQLSYEQYF. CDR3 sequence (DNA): TGTGCCAGCAGCACGGGACAGCTCTCCTACGAGCAGTACTTC.

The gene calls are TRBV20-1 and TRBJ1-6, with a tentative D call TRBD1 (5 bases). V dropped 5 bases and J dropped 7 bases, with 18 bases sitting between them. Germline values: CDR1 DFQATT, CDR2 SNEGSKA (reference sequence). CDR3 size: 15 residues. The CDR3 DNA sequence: TGCAGTGCTTCCCGCCCCGGGGCCGGGAATTCACCCCTCCACTTT. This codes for CSASRPGAGNSPLHF.

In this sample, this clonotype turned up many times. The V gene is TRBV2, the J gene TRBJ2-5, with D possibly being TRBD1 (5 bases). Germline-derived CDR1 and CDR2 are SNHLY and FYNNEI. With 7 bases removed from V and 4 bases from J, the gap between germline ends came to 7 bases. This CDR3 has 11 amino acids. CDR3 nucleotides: TGTGCCAGCAATAGGGGAGAGACCCAGTACTTC. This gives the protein CASNRGETQYF. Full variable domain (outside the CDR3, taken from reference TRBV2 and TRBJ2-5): EPEVTQTPSHQVTQMGQEVILRCVPISNHLYFYWYRQILGQKVEFLVSFYNNEISEKSEIFDDQFSVERPDGSNFTLKIRSTKLEDSAMYFCASNRGETQYFGPGTRLLVL.

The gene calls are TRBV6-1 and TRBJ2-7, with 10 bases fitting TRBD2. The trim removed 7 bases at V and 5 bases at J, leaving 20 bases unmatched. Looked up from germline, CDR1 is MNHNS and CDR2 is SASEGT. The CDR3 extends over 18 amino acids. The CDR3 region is CASIVGGFRLAGSDEQYF. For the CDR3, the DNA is TGTGCCAGCATTGTTGGGGGGTTCCGACTAGCGGGTTCGGACGAGCAGTACTTC.

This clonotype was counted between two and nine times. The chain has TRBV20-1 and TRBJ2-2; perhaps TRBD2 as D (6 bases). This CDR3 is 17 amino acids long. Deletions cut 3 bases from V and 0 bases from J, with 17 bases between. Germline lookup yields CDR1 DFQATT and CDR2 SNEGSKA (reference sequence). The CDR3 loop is CSARAYLADANTGELFF. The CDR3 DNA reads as TGCAGTGCTAGGGCCTACTTAGCGGACGCGAACACCGGGGAGCTGTTTTTT.

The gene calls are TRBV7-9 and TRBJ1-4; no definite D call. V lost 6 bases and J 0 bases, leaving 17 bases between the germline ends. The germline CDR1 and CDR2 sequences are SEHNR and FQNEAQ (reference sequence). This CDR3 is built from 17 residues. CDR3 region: CASSYSVQQSTNEKLFF. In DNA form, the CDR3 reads TGTGCCAGCAGTTATAGTGTACAGCAGTCAACTAATGAAAAACTGTTTTTT.

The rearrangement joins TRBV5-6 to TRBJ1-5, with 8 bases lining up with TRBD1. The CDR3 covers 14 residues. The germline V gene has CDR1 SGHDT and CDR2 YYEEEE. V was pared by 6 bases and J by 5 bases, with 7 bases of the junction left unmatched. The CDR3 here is CASTLGQGDQPQHF. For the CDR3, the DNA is TGTGCCAGCACCCTAGGACAGGGAGATCAGCCCCAGCATTTT.

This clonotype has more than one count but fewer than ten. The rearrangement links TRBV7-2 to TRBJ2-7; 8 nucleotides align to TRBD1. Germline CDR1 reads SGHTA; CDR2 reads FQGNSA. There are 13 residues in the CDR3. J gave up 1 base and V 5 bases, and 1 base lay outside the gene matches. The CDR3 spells CASSGDRSYEQYF. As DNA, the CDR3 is TGTGCCAGCAGCGGGGACAGGTCCTACGAGCAGTACTTC.

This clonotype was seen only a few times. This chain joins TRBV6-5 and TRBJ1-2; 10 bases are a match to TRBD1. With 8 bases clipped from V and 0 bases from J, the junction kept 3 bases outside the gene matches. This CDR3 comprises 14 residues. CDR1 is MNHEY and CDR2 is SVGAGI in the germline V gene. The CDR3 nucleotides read TGTGCCAGCCGGACAGGGGGATCTAACTATGGCTACACCTTC. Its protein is CASRTGGSNYGYTF.

The CDR3 is CASSPPSVRADTQYF. In DNA form, the CDR3 reads TGTGCCAGCAGCCCCCCAAGTGTGAGGGCAGATACGCAGTATTTT. The rearrangement joins TRBV28 to TRBJ2-3, with D possibly being TRBD2 (5 bases). Deletions cut 6 bases from V and 4 bases from J, with 17 bases between. Germline lookup yields CDR1 MDHEN and CDR2 SYDVKM. CDR3 length: 15 residues.